This T cell receptor beta chain is drawn from a study of OX40 agonist ivuxolimab in advanced cancers. Study-wide context: Ivuxolimab, which targeted the costimulatory receptor OX40 (CD134), was an agonistic, fully human IgG2 monoclonal antibody. Intravenous ivuxolimab was administered to patients every 2 weeks at six dose levels: 0.01, 0.1, 0.3, 1.5, 3 and 10 mg/kg. Of the approximately 50 patients in dose escalation, about 20 had hepatocellular carcinoma, some 15 had melanoma, 9 had renal cell carcinoma and 9 had head and neck cancer. A male proportion of roughly 80% and a mean age of around 60 years, ranging from 23 to 79, were recorded for the dose-escalation cohort. Prior anti-PD-1, anti-PD-L1 or anti-CTLA-4 therapy was permitted, and roughly two fifths of dose-escalation patients had received checkpoint inhibitors. Partial responses occurred in three dose-escalation patients: two with cutaneous melanoma and one with hepatocellular carcinoma. The point of sequencing TCRbeta in the periphery was to test whether ivuxolimab changed TCR sequence diversity and drove clonal T-cell expansion. The paper reports the monotherapy dose-escalation portion (N = 52 patients) of the phase I ivuxolimab trial.

The research as a whole found: In partial responders in the 0.1-3.0 mg/kg groups, normalized peripheral clonal expansion was found to be among the lowest, especially among CD8+ T cells. The antigen specificity of the peripheral T cells that underwent clonal expansion was not determined. Low levels of normalized T-cell clonal expansion were also seen in some patients who did not respond. At doses from 0.1 to 3.0 mg/kg, clonal expansion was seen in both CD4+ and CD8+ blood T cells between baseline and week 6. After ivuxolimab, CD8+ T cells had more expanded clones than CD4+ T cells on average.

The trial excluded patients who had a history of autoimmune disease or were on systemic immunosuppression. Peripheral blood for TCR sequencing was collected from all dose cohorts at baseline, on cycle 4 day 1, and on cycle 7 day 1. Samples were obtained from an open-label, multicenter, first-in-human phase I dose-escalation trial of ivuxolimab. Adults with locally advanced or metastatic head and neck squamous cell, hepatocellular, melanoma or renal cell carcinoma were enrolled in the trial. Before TCR sequencing, CD4+ and CD8+ T cells were separately sorted from peripheral blood. This clone was seen once. Its antigen is still unknown. No quality values exist for individual bases; no much larger clone is one base distant. V was cut back by 4 bases and J by 0 bases, leaving a gap of 5 bases between them. Taken from cysteine to phenylalanine, the CDR3 has 13 residues. The CDR3 DNA has 39 bases and is translated from base 1. Per the germline V gene, MRHNA is the CDR1 and SNTAGT is the CDR2.

To sequence the TCRbeta CDR3 region, genomic DNA was isolated from the sorted cells. The immunoSEQ Assay was used to sequence the TCRbeta CDR3 regions. TCRdb's version of the immuneACCESS table is confined to in-frame rearrangements and falls short of the full clone set. An unresolved V gene accounts for under half of the shortfall where checked; the remainder is of unknown origin. Within this sample are 75,000 to 80,000 clones, with about 85% of them counted one time only. 1.5% to 2% of the sample is in the top ten clones. Sequenced here: CD4+ or CD8+ T cells sorted from blood, sampled in a trial of the OX40 agonist ivuxolimab. This receptor was identified in an adult with an advanced solid tumor such as melanoma, head and neck, liver or kidney cancer. The rearranged chain carries TRBV6-4 and TRBJ2-3; the D gene cannot be named for sure. Here is the DNA: TGTGCCAGCAGTGCAGACAGCACAGATACGCAGTATTTT. It translates to CASSADSTDTQYF.